This TCR beta chain is drawn from a study of shared T cell receptors in the human thymus. Clones were read by immunoSEQ multiplex PCR, and TCRdb kept only the in-frame ones, dropping some. The sample records 700,000 or so clones, 70% to 90% being singletons. This CDR3 has 17 residues. V was clipped by 1 base and J by 0 bases, with 13 bases between them. CDR1 is LGHNA and CDR2 is YSLEER in the germline V gene. This same sample was also part of a study on human thymus T cells.

Material: thymocytes. The chain uses TRBV4-3 and TRBJ2-1; D possibly corresponds to TRBD2 (6 bases). This TCR was sampled from a girl under three years old with a congenital heart defect. CDR3 sequence (DNA): TGCGCCAGCAGCCAAGTAACCCGGGGGAGCTCCTACAATGAGCAGTTCTTC. Translating it yields CASSQVTRGSSYNEQFF.